The present TCR beta chain was sequenced within a study of OX40 agonist ivuxolimab in advanced cancers. Study at large: Previous treatment with anti-PD-1, anti-PD-L1 or anti-CTLA-4 therapy was allowed; about 44% had received some.

V lost 3 bases and J lost 3, with 11 bases in between. In germline, CDR1 is SGHVS, CDR2 FNYEAQ. CDR3 size: 14 residues. Assay: immunoSEQ multiplex PCR; the TCRdb copy retains only in-frame clones and omits some. Counted here are tens of thousands of clones, more than 70% occurring once; the ten biggest clones make up roughly 0.9%. Sequenced material: CD4+ or CD8+ T cells sorted from blood, taken in a trial of the OX40 agonist ivuxolimab. The source of this sequence is an adult with an advanced solid tumor such as melanoma, head and neck, liver or kidney cancer. The V call is TRBV7-6, the J call TRBJ1-2; D gene ambiguous. The CDR3 protein is CASSLAERDYGYTF. As DNA, the CDR3 is TGTGCCAGCAGCTTGGCGGAGCGGGACTATGGCTACACCTTC. The variable domain in full, completed from reference TRBV7-6 and TRBJ1-2, reads GAGVSQSPRYKVTKRGQDVALRCDPISGHVSLYWYRQALGQGPEFLTYFNYEAQQDKSGLPNDRFSAERPEGSISTLTIQRTEQRDSAMYRCASSLAERDYGYTFGSGTRLTVV.